These 11 T cell receptor beta chains share one sample of origin, sequenced in a study of OX40 agonist ivuxolimab in advanced cancers. Here immunoSEQ multiplex PCR was the method, and the copy in TCRdb shows in-frame clones only, minus some. Of tens of thousands of clones in the sample, 88% are singletons; the top ten hold around 0.96%. The sequencing used CD4+ or CD8+ T cells sorted from blood, collected in a trial of the OX40 agonist ivuxolimab. The origin of the receptors is an adult with an advanced solid tumor such as melanoma, head and neck, liver or kidney cancer.

The rearrangement links TRBV5-1 to TRBJ2-1; 7 positions agree with TRBD2. The junction had 6 bases not matched to a gene; V was cut back by 2 bases and J by 4 bases. In germline, CDR1 is SGHRS, CDR2 YFSETQ. The CDR3 is made up of 15 amino acids. In DNA, the CDR3 is TGCGCCAGCAGCTTAGGGGAGGGGTCGTACAATGAGCAGTTCTTC. It encodes CASSLGEGSYNEQFF.

In regard to this clone: One junction end does not reproduce the germline sequence, and a read error may be involved. The chain carries TRBV7-7 and TRBJ2-6; D is undetermined. This CDR3 comprises 13 residues. Germline V gene lookup returns CDR1 SSHAT and CDR2 FNYEAQ (reference sequence). The CDR3 loop reads CASSPAGANVLTF. DNA of the CDR3: TGTGCTAGCAGCCCCGCTGGGGCCAACGTCCTGACTTTC.

The chain is built from TRBV11-3 and TRBJ1-2, with 7 bases matching TRBD1. The CDR3 length is 13 residues. Germline CDR1 SGHNT, CDR2 YENEEA. With 5 bases clipped from V and 5 bases from J, the junction kept 5 bases outside the gene matches. CDR3 sequence reads: CASSQGTDYGYTF. Here the CDR3 DNA reads TGTGCCAGCAGCCAGGGGACAGATTATGGCTACACCTTC.

The rearrangement links TRBV9 to TRBJ1-2; tentatively, D is TRBD1 (6 bases). This CDR3 is 15 amino acids long. V lost 4 bases to trimming and J lost 6 bases, with 19 bases between them. CDR1 and CDR2 (germline): SGDLS, YYNGEE. The CDR3 loop is CASSSNHWGGDGYTF. DNA for the CDR3: TGTGCCAGCAGCTCGAACCATTGGGGGGGCGATGGCTACACCTTC.

The chain links TRBV6-5 to TRBJ2-7; possibly TRBD2 for D (7 bases). This CDR3 spans 15 amino acids. In germline, CDR1 is MNHEY, CDR2 SVGAGI. The germline V and J ends were trimmed by 0 bases and 4 bases, with 13 bases remaining between them. The CDR3 DNA reads TGTGCCAGCAGTTACTCGAGGCGGGGGCCTTACGAGCAGTACTTC. Amino acid sequence: CASSYSRRGPYEQYF.

In its sample, this clone was seen a few times. V and J are TRBV19 and TRBJ1-5, with 7 positions matching TRBD1. The CDR3 has 17 amino acids. V was clipped by 5 bases and J by 0 bases; unmatched bases: 10. CDR1 and CDR2 (germline): LNHDA, SQIVND (reference sequence). In DNA form, the CDR3 reads TGTGCCAGTAGTCACCGGGACAGCCTTTATAGCAATCAGCCCCAGCATTTT. Amino acid sequence: CASSHRDSLYSNQPQHF.

The genes are TRBV5-3 and TRBJ2-3; D call uncertain. TRBV5-3 is an ORF, and what it does is uncertain. The CDR3 length is 13 residues. The V end lost 3 bases, the J end lost 5 bases, and 10 bases lay between the germline ends. The CDR3 sequence is CARSSLRVDTQYF. In nucleotides, the CDR3 is TGTGCCAGAAGCTCCCTTAGGGTAGATACGCAGTATTTT.

This clone was counted a few times. This chain connects TRBV5-4 to TRBJ2-2; the match to TRBD2 covers 7 bases. In germline, CDR1 is SGHNT, CDR2 YYREEE (reference sequence). CDR3 length: 14 residues. V dropped 4 bases and J dropped 5; count of bases not matched to a gene: 5. CDR3 sequence (DNA): TGTGCCAGCAGCCCCGGGGGGAGGACCGGGGAGCTGTTTTTT. Its protein product is CASSPGGRTGELFF.

This chain uses TRBV4-1 with TRBJ1-1, with TRBD1 matching over 10 bases. Germline CDR1 reads MGHRA; CDR2 reads YSYEKL. This CDR3 is 16 amino acids long. Trimming took 0 bases from V and 4 from J; bases not matched to a gene: 5. CDR3: CASSQDLDRGSTEAFF. CDR3 DNA: TGCGCCAGCAGCCAAGACCTGGACAGGGGGAGCACTGAAGCTTTCTTT.

This chain connects TRBV18 to TRBJ2-2, with D hard to call. Germline assignment: CDR1 KGHSH and CDR2 LQKENI. Trimming removed 2 bases at V and 0 bases at J, with 7 bases between. The CDR3 is 15 amino acids. CDR3 nucleotide sequence: TGTGCCAGCTCACCAACAGCCTCGAACACCGGGGAGCTGTTTTTT. It translates to CASSPTASNTGELFF.

The CDR3 region is CASSPGTSLGTGELFF. In nucleotides, the CDR3 is TGTGCCAGCAGCCCAGGGACTAGTCTTGGCACCGGGGAGCTGTTTTTT. The chain carries TRBV11-3 and TRBJ2-2; TRBD2 agrees at 8 bases. From germline, CDR1 is SGHNT and CDR2 YENEEA. The ends lost 5 bases at V and 4 bases at J; junction bases unmatched: 9. The CDR3 runs 16 residues.